Here is one T cell receptor beta chain with its context. It has no known antigen specificity. Nothing much larger sits one base from this clone, and base qualities are not available. TCRbeta CDR3 regions were amplified from genomic DNA by means of the immunoSEQ Assay, a bias-controlled multiplex PCR. In the paper's pipeline: Nucleated cell counts per sample were estimated from amplification of reference gene primers within the assay. To quantify the absolute abundance of each unique TCRbeta CDR3 rearrangement, sequence reads were collapsed and filtered. For each sample, productive Simpson clonality was calculated as the square root of Simpson's diversity index over productive rearrangements. TCRdb stores this immuneACCESS table with in-frame sequences only. Part of the clones is absent; in the studies checked, under half of the shortfall reflects unresolved V genes, and no reason is known for the rest. V, J and clone size are those of that table, while D and trimming were read from the DNA. For this sample there are about 170,000 clones; more than 65% appear just once. The ten largest clones capture approximately 11% of the sample.

This sample was taken from a study of blood T cell repertoires in COVID-19 (dated by TCRdb to 2018 to 2021). As for the study more broadly: Collaborator samples came from the United States, Italy and Spain and covered acute and convalescent phases of COVID-19. The prospective study material was composed of cDNA or gDNA derived from T cells, B-cell-depleted T cells, or PBMCs. HLA class I and class II types, where available, came from metadata supplied by the sample provider rather than from assay-based typing. Subjects who had been exposed to COVID-19, were actively infected with it, or had recovered from it provided the deeply sampled blood TCRbeta repertoires that made up the dataset. Samples came from the ongoing ImmuneRACE study (first 160 participants) plus 1,254 subjects from 6 global collaborators. A de-identified subject ID, COVID-19 status, age in years and sex were almost always included in the sample metadata. A freely available public database, intended as a resource for researchers studying the immune response to SARS-CoV-2, is where the repertoires were released.

What the study reported, not specific to this receptor: Clinical and demographic metadata were provided uncurated, with the amount varying by source and participant.

Trimming costs V 8 bases and J 5 bases, and their ends lie 18 bases apart. The CDR3 runs 15 amino acids, cysteine and phenylalanine included. The DNA shown is the 45-base CDR3, in frame from base 1. CDR1 and CDR2 were assigned from the germline V gene as SNHLY and FYNNEI. Each collaborating institution followed its own protocols to collect whole blood in K2EDTA tubes. For TCRbeta analysis, collaborator samples were shipped as frozen whole blood, as isolated PBMCs, or as DNA extracted from either sample type. The source is a man in his 70s with active or convalescent COVID-19. The rearrangement joined TRBV2 to TRBJ2-2, and the D gene may be TRBD1, 6 bases matching. Sequencing input: peripheral blood. The CDR3 amino acid sequence is: CASYPTGSQTGELFF. The DNA sequence follows: TGTGCCAGCTACCCGACAGGATCGCAGACCGGGGAGCTGTTTTTT.